This T cell receptor (beta chain) was captured by sequencing in a study of blood T cell repertoires in COVID-19 (TCRdb year 2020). Background for the entire study: The collaborator samples originated in the United States, Italy and Spain and spanned the acute and convalescent phases of COVID-19. Samples came from the ongoing ImmuneRACE study (first 160 participants) plus 1,254 subjects from 6 global collaborators. Deeply sampled blood TCRbeta repertoires from subjects exposed to, actively infected with, or recovered from COVID-19 were included in the dataset. Where available, HLA class I and class II types were obtained from metadata supplied by the sample provider rather than from assay-based typing. The prospective study material was composed of cDNA or gDNA derived from T cells, B-cell-depleted T cells, or PBMCs. The repertoires were made available in a free public database intended to serve as a resource for research on the immune response to SARS-CoV-2. The sample metadata nearly always contained a de-identified subject ID, COVID-19 status, age in years and sex. General conclusions and limits of the study: Clinical and demographic metadata were provided uncurated, with the amount varying by source and participant.

TCRbeta CDR3 regions were amplified from genomic DNA by means of the immunoSEQ Assay, a bias-controlled multiplex PCR. The authors' analysis ran thus. Nucleated cell counts per sample were estimated from amplification of reference gene primers within the assay. Sequence reads were collapsed and filtered to measure the absolute abundance of every unique TCRbeta CDR3 rearrangement. For each sample, productive Simpson clonality was calculated as the square root of Simpson's diversity index over productive rearrangements. Drawn from immuneACCESS, this table holds only the in-frame rearrangements with V and J called that TCRdb kept. Clones are partly lost; checked studies trace under half to an unresolved V gene and leave the rest unexplained. V, J and clone size reflect that table, while D and trimming were determined from the DNA. The sample includes 140,000 to 150,000 clones, with 75% to 90% observed a single time. The ten largest clones add up to about 4.5% of the sample.

Participants in the prospective study were aged roughly 18 to 100 years, lived in 20 to 25 United States geographic areas, and enrolled through a virtual design. In the prospective study, participants were assigned to cohorts based on the clinical history participants reported in a screening survey and a study questionnaire. For ImmuneRACE Cohort 3, a participant was defined as recovered based on two consecutive negative NP/OP PCR tests, clearance by a healthcare professional, or resolution of symptoms. In the prospective study, mobile phlebotomists collected whole blood, serum and a nasopharyngeal or oropharyngeal swab from each participant. Prospective study participants could optionally give additional blood draws and questionnaires over an approximately 2-month period. Blood samples from the prospective study were shipped frozen or at room temperature prior to DNA extraction. V sheds 2 bases and J sheds 0 bases, leaving 8 bases between their ends. From cysteine to phenylalanine, the CDR3 is 16 amino acids long. Only CDR3 DNA remains: 48 bases, in frame from the first base. In the germline V gene, CDR1 corresponds to MNHNS and CDR2 to SASEGT.

On this clone itself: Its recognized antigen is unknown. Per-base qualities were not stored, and no clone one base away is much larger.

Material for sequencing was PBMCs or T cells enriched from blood (not recorded which). This clonotype originated in a man aged 45-65 years who had recovered from COVID-19. The chain uses TRBV6-1 and TRBJ1-6; the D gene is not confidently resolved. The bases are TGTGCCAGCAGTGAACGTCTAATCTCCTATAATTCACCCCTCCACTTT. It is translated as CASSERLISYNSPLHF.